Sequencing of this TCR beta chain was carried out in a study of T-cell memory formation after mild COVID-19. The CDR3 sequence is 14 residues long. Germline V gene data show CDR1 as SGHRS and CDR2 as YFSETQ. Trimming took off 3 bases at V and 0 bases at J, with 8 bases between the two ends. This clonotype has only a few counts. The antigen is unknown. The TCR alpha and TCR beta cDNA libraries, bearing sample barcodes and UMIs, were generated by 5'RACE using constant-segment primers. TCRdb fed the 5' RACE reads into MiXCR, producing one record per CDR3 protein. The sample has under 200,000 distinct CDR3 sequences, 10% to 15% seen once. Study-wide points: Balance between CD4 and CD8 was seen in clones contracting day 15 to 85, and a CD4+ lean was seen in later expanders.

This TCR came from a man in his late teens or twenties who had mild COVID-19 (a few samples of this study predate the infection). Cell type and time point are not known. The V gene is TRBV5-1, the J gene TRBJ2-3; D is undetermined. Sequenced: PBMCs or a T cell subset sorted from them (not recorded which). CDR3 DNA: TGCGCCAGCAGCTGGGCCCTTAGCACAGATACGCAGTATTTT. It codes for CASSWALSTDTQYF. Drawing the rest from reference TRBV5-1 and TRBJ2-3, the complete variable domain is KAGVTQTPRYLIKTRGQQVTLSCSPISGHRSVSWYQQTPGQGLQFLFEYFSETQRNKGNFPGRFSGRQFSNSRSEMNVSTLELGDSALYLCASSWALSTDTQYFGPGTRLTVL.